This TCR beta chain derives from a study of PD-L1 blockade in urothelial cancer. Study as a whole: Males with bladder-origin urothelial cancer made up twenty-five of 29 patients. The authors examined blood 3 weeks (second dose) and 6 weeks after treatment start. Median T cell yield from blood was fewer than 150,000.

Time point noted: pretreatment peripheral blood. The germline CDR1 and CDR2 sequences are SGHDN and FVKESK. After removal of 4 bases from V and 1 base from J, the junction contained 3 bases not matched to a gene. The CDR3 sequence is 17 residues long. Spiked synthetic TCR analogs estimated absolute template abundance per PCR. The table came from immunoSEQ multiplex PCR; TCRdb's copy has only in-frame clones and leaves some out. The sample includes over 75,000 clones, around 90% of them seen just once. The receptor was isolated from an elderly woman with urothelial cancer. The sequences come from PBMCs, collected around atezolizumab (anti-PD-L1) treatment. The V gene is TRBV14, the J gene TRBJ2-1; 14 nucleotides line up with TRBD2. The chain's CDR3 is CASSRRLAGGSYNEQFF. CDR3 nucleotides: TGTGCCAGCAGCCGCAGACTAGCGGGAGGGTCCTACAATGAGCAGTTCTTC.